This TCR beta chain was recorded in a study of vaccination and CD4 T cells after COVID-19. Study-level information: A CEFX pool, an HIV-1 Nef pool, or else no peptide went into the control cultures.

Treatment: roughly 10-day PBMC culture with coronavirus spike peptide pools or control peptides (ViraFEST assay). Patients returned positive PCR results between March and December 2020, earlier than US Alpha, Beta and Delta variants. Each well held 2 million to 2.5 million PBMCs in IL-2 (around 10 IU/ml) medium with approximately 9.4 ug/ml peptide pools. In regard to this clonotype: Its antigen is not identified.

V dropped 3 bases and J dropped 5; count of bases not matched to a gene: 5. Germline V gene lookup returns CDR1 SGHRS and CDR2 YFSETQ. This CDR3 has 15 residues. The study sequenced cultured CD4+ T cell DNA using the Oncomine TCR Beta short-read assay. Using its own MiXCR run on the PCR reads, TCRdb lists one record per CDR3 protein. The data hold about 13,000 distinct CDR3 sequences, with just under 35% observed a single time. Material: CD4+ T cells from blood, cultured in vitro. The TCR originated in a human donor who had recovered from COVID-19. The chain recombines TRBV5-1 with TRBJ2-5; 12 bases map to TRBD1. CDR3 amino acids: CASSSGTGGAETQYF. CDR3 coding DNA: TGCGCCAGCAGCTCCGGGACAGGGGGCGCCGAGACCCAGTACTTC.